This T cell receptor (beta chain) was identified in a study of T cell repertoires in cytomegalovirus infection. This clonotype was seen many times. The germline V gene has CDR1 SGHNT and CDR2 YYREEE (reference sequence). Trimming removed 2 bases from V and 8 bases from J; junction bases left unmatched: 3. The CDR3 is made up of 14 amino acids. TCRdb called the reads again in MiXCR, with one record for every CDR3 protein. This table has 450,000 to 600,000 distinct CDR3 sequences, roughly 10% appearing once. Sequenced: PBMCs. This TCR was sampled from a human donor in good health (CMV status not recorded). Some clones in this sample may be carry-over from other donors' samples. The chain links TRBV5-4 to TRBJ2-2; 10 nucleotides match TRBD2. The CDR3 here is CASSFQREGGELFF. DNA for the CDR3: TGTGCCAGCAGCTTCCAGCGGGAGGGAGGGGAGCTGTTTTTT.